This T cell receptor beta chain was documented in a study of identical twins. V lost 5 bases, J lost 6 bases, and 17 bases lay in between. The CDR3 loop spans 15 amino acids. Germline V gene sequence: CDR1 SNHLY, CDR2 FYNNEI. TCRdb passed the 5' RACE reads through MiXCR, listing each CDR3 protein once. In the table there are hundreds of thousands of distinct CDR3 sequences, around 8% of which are singletons. The same data also went into a second study, on yellow fever vaccine responses in identical twins.

The sequence came from a woman aged 18-29 years in good health. The V call is TRBV2, the J call TRBJ1-5, with D maybe TRBD1 (5 bases). The sample was memory (CD45RO+) T cells sorted from blood. CDR3 protein: CASSRYQGSTQPQHF. The CDR3 bases are TGTGCCAGCAGTCGATACCAGGGTTCGACTCAGCCCCAGCATTTT. The complete variable domain, with remaining parts taken from reference TRBV2 and TRBJ1-5, reads EPEVTQTPSHQVTQMGQEVILRCVPISNHLYFYWYRQILGQKVEFLVSFYNNEISEKSEIFDDQFSVERPDGSNFTLKIRSTKLEDSAMYFCASSRYQGSTQPQHFGDGTRLSIL.